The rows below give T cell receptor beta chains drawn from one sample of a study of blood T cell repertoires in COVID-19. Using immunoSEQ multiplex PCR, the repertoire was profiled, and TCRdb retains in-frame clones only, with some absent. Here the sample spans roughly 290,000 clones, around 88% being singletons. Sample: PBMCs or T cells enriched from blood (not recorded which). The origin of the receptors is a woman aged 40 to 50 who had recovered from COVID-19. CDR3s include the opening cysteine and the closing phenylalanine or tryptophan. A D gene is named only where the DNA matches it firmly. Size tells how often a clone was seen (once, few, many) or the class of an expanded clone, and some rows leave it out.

CDR3aa: CASRPRGSSGRSYNEQFF
CDR3nt: TGCGCCAGCAGACCGCGGGGATCGAGCGGGAGGTCCTACAATGAGCAGTTCTTC
abundance: -
d_gene: TRBD2
j_gene: TRBJ2-1
v_gene: TRBV10-1

CDR3aa: CASRPTGVGYEQYF
CDR3nt: TGTGCCAGTAGACCGACAGGGGTAGGGTACGAGCAGTACTTC
abundance: -
d_gene: TRBD1
j_gene: TRBJ2-7
v_gene: TRBV19

CDR3aa: CASSTSGQGASGANVLTF
CDR3nt: TGTGCCAGTAGTACCTCCGGACAGGGGGCTTCTGGGGCCAACGTCCTGACTTTC
abundance: -
d_gene: TRBD1
j_gene: TRBJ2-6
v_gene: TRBV19

CDR3aa: CASSQGDSLSYEQYF
CDR3nt: TGTGCCAGCAGCCAAGGGGACAGCCTTTCCTACGAGCAGTACTTC
abundance: -
d_gene: TRBD1
j_gene: TRBJ2-7
v_gene: TRBV4-2

CDR3aa: CASSNRDRGFYTF
CDR3nt: TGTGCCAGCAGCAACCGGGACAGGGGTTTCTACACCTTC
abundance: -
d_gene: TRBD1
j_gene: TRBJ1-2
v_gene: TRBV28

CDR3aa: CATSDPTGGTEAFF
CDR3nt: TGTGCCACCAGTGATCCCACAGGGGGCACTGAAGCTTTCTTT
abundance: -
d_gene: TRBD1
j_gene: TRBJ1-1
v_gene: TRBV24-1

CDR3aa: CASTPTGTYEQYF
CDR3nt: TGTGCCAGCACCCCAACCGGGACTTACGAGCAGTACTTC
abundance: -
d_gene: -
j_gene: TRBJ2-7
v_gene: TRBV7-9

CDR3aa: CASSLDRGYRGYTF
CDR3nt: TGTGCCAGCAGTTTGGACAGGGGGTATCGCGGCTACACCTTC
abundance: -
d_gene: TRBD1
j_gene: TRBJ1-2
v_gene: TRBV28

CDR3aa: CASSLGGRDRTYEQYF
CDR3nt: TGTGCCAGCAGCTTGGGAGGTCGTGACAGGACCTACGAGCAGTACTTC
abundance: -
d_gene: -
j_gene: TRBJ2-7
v_gene: TRBV5-7

CDR3aa: CASSVAPNTGELFF
CDR3nt: TGTGCCAGCAGCGTAGCTCCCAACACCGGGGAGCTGTTTTTT
abundance: -
d_gene: -
j_gene: TRBJ2-2
v_gene: TRBV9

CDR3aa: CASSLAGGEGEQYF
CDR3nt: TGTGCCAGCAGTTTAGCAGGGGGTGAAGGCGAGCAGTACTTC
abundance: once
d_gene: TRBD1
j_gene: TRBJ2-7
v_gene: TRBV28

CDR3aa: CASRRTGDPYEQYF
CDR3nt: TGTGCCAGCAGGAGGACAGGGGACCCCTACGAGCAGTACTTC
abundance: -
d_gene: TRBD1
j_gene: TRBJ2-7
v_gene: TRBV6-9

CDR3aa: CASSKGLADTQYF
CDR3nt: TGCGCCAGCAGCAAAGGGCTAGCTGATACGCAGTATTTT
abundance: -
d_gene: -
j_gene: TRBJ2-3
v_gene: TRBV4-3

CDR3aa: CASSASGVLRGELFF
CDR3nt: TGTGCCAGCAGCGCCTCAGGGGTGTTGAGGGGGGAGCTGTTTTTT
abundance: -
d_gene: -
j_gene: TRBJ2-2
v_gene: TRBV9

CDR3aa: CASGPGGGGNTIYF
CDR3nt: TGTGCTAGTGGCCCAGGGGGAGGTGGAAACACCATATATTTT
abundance: few
d_gene: TRBD1
j_gene: TRBJ1-3
v_gene: TRBV12-5

CDR3aa: CASSHFAGSSYNEQFF
CDR3nt: TGTGCCAGCAGCCATTTTGCGGGAAGCTCCTACAATGAGCAGTTCTTC
abundance: -
d_gene: -
j_gene: TRBJ2-1
v_gene: TRBV3-1/TRBV3-2

CDR3aa: CATHRGQGGTEAFF
CDR3nt: TGTGCCACCCATCGTGGACAGGGGGGCACTGAAGCTTTCTTT
abundance: once
d_gene: TRBD1
j_gene: TRBJ1-1
v_gene: TRBV27

CDR3aa: CASSSQGSMNTEAFF
CDR3nt: TGTGCCAGCAGCTCTCAGGGGTCCATGAACACTGAAGCTTTCTTT
abundance: -
d_gene: -
j_gene: TRBJ1-1
v_gene: TRBV7-2

CDR3aa: CAWSWREELFF
CDR3nt: TGTGCCTGGAGTTGGCGGGAGGAACTGTTCTTC
abundance: few
d_gene: TRBD2
j_gene: TRBJ2-1
v_gene: TRBV30

CDR3aa: CASSFRAGRTDTQYF
CDR3nt: TGTGCCAGCAGTTTCCGGGCAGGGAGGACAGATACGCAGTATTTT
abundance: -
d_gene: -
j_gene: TRBJ2-3
v_gene: TRBV28

CDR3aa: CASNPLAAGGTQYF
CDR3nt: TGTGCCAGCAACCCACTAGCGGCGGGGGGGACCCAGTACTTC
abundance: -
d_gene: TRBD2
j_gene: TRBJ2-5
v_gene: TRBV28

CDR3aa: CASSTTQSSYEQYF
CDR3nt: TGTGCCAGCAGCACTACACAATCCTCCTACGAGCAGTACTTC
abundance: -
d_gene: -
j_gene: TRBJ2-7
v_gene: TRBV6-5

CDR3aa: CASSLHDRGNGYTF
CDR3nt: TGTGCCAGCAGCTTACACGACAGGGGAAATGGCTACACCTTC
abundance: -
d_gene: TRBD1
j_gene: TRBJ1-2
v_gene: TRBV7-2

CDR3aa: CASSGQVGLPGANVLTF
CDR3nt: TGTGCCAGCAGCGGGCAGGTGGGGCTACCTGGGGCCAACGTCCTGACTTTC
abundance: -
d_gene: -
j_gene: TRBJ2-6
v_gene: TRBV5-5

CDR3aa: CASSLGQGRKNTEAFF
CDR3nt: TGTGCCAGCAGCTTAGGGCAGGGGCGGAAGAACACTGAAGCTTTCTTT
abundance: -
d_gene: -
j_gene: TRBJ1-1
v_gene: TRBV11-3

CDR3aa: CASTTMTYPGNSPLHF
CDR3nt: TGTGCCAGTACTACCATGACTTACCCGGGGAATTCACCCCTCCACTTT
abundance: -
d_gene: -
j_gene: TRBJ1-6
v_gene: TRBV19

CDR3aa: CASSFRTDLPYRYTF
CDR3nt: TGTGCCAGCAGCTTCAGGACAGACCTACCCTATCGCTACACCTTC
abundance: -
d_gene: -
j_gene: TRBJ1-2
v_gene: TRBV7-9

CDR3aa: CASSQEGQGARTDTQYF
CDR3nt: TGCGCCAGCAGCCAAGAGGGACAGGGGGCGCGGACAGATACGCAGTATTTT
abundance: -
d_gene: TRBD1
j_gene: TRBJ2-3
v_gene: TRBV4-3

CDR3aa: CASSLEQGAYSPLHF
CDR3nt: TGTGCCAGCAGCTTAGAACAGGGTGCATATTCACCCCTCCACTTT
abundance: -
d_gene: -
j_gene: TRBJ1-6
v_gene: TRBV7-8

CDR3aa: CASSPLRPSGRGETQYF
CDR3nt: TGTGCCAGCAGCCCACTTCGGCCTAGCGGGAGGGGGGAGACCCAGTACTTC
abundance: -
d_gene: TRBD2
j_gene: TRBJ2-5
v_gene: TRBV11-2

CDR3aa: CSASSVGLAETQYF
CDR3nt: TGCAGTGCTAGTTCTGTAGGACTAGCGGAGACCCAGTACTTC
abundance: -
d_gene: TRBD2
j_gene: TRBJ2-5
v_gene: TRBV20-1

CDR3aa: CASSPMVGGASNTIYF
CDR3nt: TGTGCCAGCAGCCCCATGGTGGGGGGAGCCTCAAACACCATATATTTT
abundance: -
d_gene: -
j_gene: TRBJ1-3
v_gene: TRBV7-9

CDR3aa: CASSQDRGLVEAFF
CDR3nt: TGTGCCAGCAGCCAAGACAGGGGGCTGGTTGAAGCTTTCTTT
abundance: -
d_gene: TRBD1
j_gene: TRBJ1-1
v_gene: TRBV27

CDR3aa: CASSLKGYSSGSTDTQYF
CDR3nt: TGTGCCAGCAGCTTAAAAGGGTATTCTAGCGGGAGCACAGATACGCAGTATTTT
abundance: -
d_gene: TRBD2
j_gene: TRBJ2-3
v_gene: TRBV7-3

CDR3aa: CASIKLNLSTDTQYF
CDR3nt: TGTGCCAGCATCAAGCTCAACCTCAGCACAGATACGCAGTATTTT
abundance: -
d_gene: -
j_gene: TRBJ2-3
v_gene: TRBV2

CDR3aa: CASSQEYPSYEQYF
CDR3nt: TGCGCCAGCAGCCAAGAATACCCTAGCTACGAGCAGTACTTC
abundance: -
d_gene: -
j_gene: TRBJ2-7
v_gene: TRBV4-3

CDR3aa: CASSLAGLAGEKETQYF
CDR3nt: TGTGCCAGCAGCTTAGCGGGACTAGCGGGAGAAAAAGAGACCCAGTACTTC
abundance: -
d_gene: TRBD2
j_gene: TRBJ2-5
v_gene: TRBV7-2

CDR3aa: CASSQGLAGGDDTGELFF
CDR3nt: TGTGCCAGCAGTCAGGGACTAGCGGGAGGAGACGACACCGGGGAGCTGTTTTTT
abundance: -
d_gene: TRBD2
j_gene: TRBJ2-2
v_gene: TRBV6-2/TRBV6-3

CDR3aa: CASSVDGQGSLNYGYTF
CDR3nt: TGTGCCAGCAGTGTAGATGGACAGGGGAGCTTGAACTATGGCTACACCTTC
abundance: -
d_gene: TRBD1
j_gene: TRBJ1-2
v_gene: TRBV2

CDR3aa: CASRSGTGNQPQHF
CDR3nt: TGTGCCAGCAGGTCCGGGACAGGGAATCAGCCCCAGCATTTT
abundance: once
d_gene: TRBD1
j_gene: TRBJ1-5
v_gene: TRBV7-2

CDR3aa: CASKGTDYGYTF
CDR3nt: TGTGCCAGCAAGGGGACAGACTATGGCTACACCTTC
abundance: -
d_gene: TRBD1
j_gene: TRBJ1-2
v_gene: TRBV12-3/TRBV12-4

CDR3aa: CASSASGQNYEQYF
CDR3nt: TGTGCCAGCAGCGCATCGGGACAGAATTACGAGCAGTACTTC
abundance: -
d_gene: TRBD1
j_gene: TRBJ2-7
v_gene: TRBV7-9

CDR3aa: CASSIVASGAEQFF
CDR3nt: TGTGCCAGTAGTATAGTCGCTAGCGGAGCAGAGCAGTTCTTC
abundance: -
d_gene: TRBD2
j_gene: TRBJ2-1
v_gene: TRBV19

CDR3aa: CASGGRGMTDTQYF
CDR3nt: TGTGCCAGCGGGGGCAGGGGAATGACAGATACGCAGTATTTT
abundance: -
d_gene: -
j_gene: TRBJ2-3
v_gene: TRBV2

CDR3aa: CASRRTGTVNSPLHF
CDR3nt: TGTGCCAGCAGGAGAACCGGGACAGTGAATTCACCCCTCCACTTT
abundance: -
d_gene: TRBD1
j_gene: TRBJ1-6
v_gene: TRBV27

CDR3aa: CASSTGQGYGYTF
CDR3nt: TGTGCCAGCAGCACGGGACAGGGCTATGGCTACACCTTC
abundance: -
d_gene: TRBD1
j_gene: TRBJ1-2
v_gene: TRBV7-2

CDR3aa: CASSPTAGVGNTIYF
CDR3nt: TGTGCCAGCTCACCGACTGCAGGGGTTGGAAACACCATATATTTT
abundance: -
d_gene: -
j_gene: TRBJ1-3
v_gene: TRBV18

CDR3aa: CASSPRGTGVVATNEKLFF
CDR3nt: TGTGCCAGCAGTCCCCGGGGGACAGGGGTTGTGGCAACTAATGAAAAACTGTTTTTT
abundance: -
d_gene: TRBD1
j_gene: TRBJ1-4
v_gene: TRBV28

CDR3aa: CASRGPQGAGNTIYF
CDR3nt: TGTGCCAGCAGGGGTCCGCAGGGGGCTGGAAACACCATATATTTT
abundance: -
d_gene: TRBD1
j_gene: TRBJ1-3
v_gene: TRBV28

CDR3aa: CATSDFGQGGETQYF
CDR3nt: TGTGCCACCAGTGATTTCGGACAGGGGGGGGAGACCCAGTACTTC
abundance: -
d_gene: TRBD1
j_gene: TRBJ2-5
v_gene: TRBV24-1

CDR3aa: CASSLPEGQPQHF
CDR3nt: TGTGCCAGCAGCCTGCCAGAGGGTCAGCCCCAGCATTTT
abundance: once
d_gene: -
j_gene: TRBJ1-5
v_gene: TRBV5-6

CDR3aa: CASSQTSSTDTQYF
CDR3nt: TGTGCCAGCAGTCAAACTAGTAGCACAGATACGCAGTATTTT
abundance: -
d_gene: -
j_gene: TRBJ2-3
v_gene: TRBV3-1/TRBV3-2

CDR3aa: CASSFGTGSYEQYF
CDR3nt: TGTGCCAGCTCATTTGGGACAGGATCTTACGAGCAGTACTTC
abundance: -
d_gene: TRBD1
j_gene: TRBJ2-7
v_gene: TRBV18